This T cell receptor beta chain was recovered during a study of Tregs in tolerant kidney transplant recipients. Study-level points and caveats: The small number of patients limits these findings pending further validation. Antigen-driven expansion was suggested because donor-specific Tregs expanded more than all Tregs in tolerant patients.

Thawed PBMCs were FACS-sorted into unstimulated CD4+CD25+CD127- regulatory T cells, CD4+CD25- non-regulatory cells, CD4 and CD8 cells. This clone was detected once. Its cognate antigen is unknown. The data were produced by immunoSEQ multiplex PCR, yet TCRdb's version contains in-frame clones alone and is incomplete. This sample carries about 87,000 clones, over 85% of them seen once, and the ten largest clones take 0.46%. The CDR3 spans 16 residues. CDR1 is MDHEN, CDR2 SYDVKM, per germline. V dropped 6 bases and J dropped 1 base, with 17 bases sitting between them. The chain employs TRBV28 and TRBJ2-3; a weak D match, TRBD2 (5 bases). The sequence derives from a human donor who received a combined kidney and bone marrow transplant. This specimen consisted of CD4+ T cells from blood, obtained before the transplant. The DNA of the CDR3 is TGTGCCAGCAGCCAAGCTTCTGCGGGCGGCACAGATACGCAGTATTTT. Protein: CASSQASAGGTDTQYF.